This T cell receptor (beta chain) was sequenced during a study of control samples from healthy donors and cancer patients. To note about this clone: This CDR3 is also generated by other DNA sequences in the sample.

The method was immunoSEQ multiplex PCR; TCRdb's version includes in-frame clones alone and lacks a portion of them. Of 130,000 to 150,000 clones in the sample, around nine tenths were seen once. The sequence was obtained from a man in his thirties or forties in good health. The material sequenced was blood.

The CDR3 loop is CASSLRREVPGELFF. CDR3 nucleotides: TGTGCCAGCAGCTTGCGGCGGGAGGTCCCCGGGGAGCTGTTTTTT. The V and J genes are TRBV11-2 and TRBJ2-2; 8 bases are a match to TRBD2. The CDR3 is 15 residues long. In germline, CDR1 is SGHAT, CDR2 FQNNGV. After removal of 3 bases from V and 6 bases from J, the junction contained 6 bases not matched to a gene. Together with reference TRBV11-2 and TRBJ2-2, the CDR3 gives the full variable domain: EAGVAQSPRYKIIEKRQSVAFWCNPISGHATLYWYQQILGQGPKLLIQFQNNGVVDDSQLPKDRFSAERLKGVDSTLKIQPAKLEDSAVYLCASSLRREVPGELFFGEGSRLTVL.